These 14 T cell receptor beta chains share one sample of origin, sequenced in a study of lung T cells in sarcoidosis with Löfgren's syndrome. TCRdb re-called the reads through MiXCR, storing one row per CDR3 protein. Of 60,000 or so distinct CDR3 sequences in the sample, 21% were seen once. Material for sequencing was CD4+ T cells from PBMCs. These receptors originate from a human donor with sarcoidosis (Löfgren's syndrome or another form), or a control subject (not recorded which).

This clonotype appeared many times. The rearrangement links TRBV27 to TRBJ2-4, with 7 bases fitting TRBD1. V shed 3 bases, J shed 5 bases, and the junction held 13 bases outside the gene matches. The CDR3 runs to 17 residues. Looked up from germline, CDR1 is MNHEY and CDR2 is SMNVEV (reference sequence). The CDR3 DNA reads TGTGCCAGCAGTTTCTCCAGGGGGTTTGGAAGCGAAAACATTCAGTACTTC. Translating it yields CASSFSRGFGSENIQYF.

This clonotype was observed many times. This chain uses TRBV6-2 or TRBV6-3 with TRBJ2-7; 8 positions match TRBD1. Trimming cost V 2 bases and J 4 bases; bases outside gene matches: 10. The CDR3 runs 16 residues. Germline CDR1 MNHEY, CDR2 SVGEGT. CDR3: CASSYRTGKIGYEQYF. In DNA form, the CDR3 reads TGTGCCAGCAGTTACCGGACAGGGAAAATTGGTTACGAGCAGTACTTC.

This clonotype was counted ten times or more. The chain links TRBV20-1 to TRBJ2-7; weak D call: TRBD1 (5 bases). There are 14 residues in the CDR3. Germline V gives CDR1 DFQATT, CDR2 SNEGSKA (reference sequence). The V gene lost 6 bases and the J gene lost 0 bases, with 15 bases spanning the gap. The CDR3 loop is CSAHPTDSSYEQYF. CDR3 nucleotide sequence: TGCAGTGCCCATCCGACAGATAGCTCCTACGAGCAGTACTTC.

The chain uses TRBV11-2 and TRBJ2-1, with D possibly being TRBD1 (6 bases). CDR1 SGHAT and CDR2 FQNNGV come from the germline V gene. This CDR3 region has 13 residues. V lost 3 bases, J lost 4 bases, and 7 bases lay in between. DNA for the CDR3: TGTGCCAGCAGCTTCGGACAGTACAATGAGCAGTTCTTC. Translating it yields CASSFGQYNEQFF.

This clonotype was recorded at least ten times. The J gene is TRBJ1-5, the V gene TRBV7-2; weak D call: TRBD1 (6 bases). The germline CDR1 and CDR2 sequences are SGHTA and FQGNSA. Trimming removed 5 bases at V and 2 bases at J, with 13 bases between. The CDR3 sequence is 15 residues long. CDR3 bases: TGTGCCAGCAGCCCAGAGGGGGGTGGCAATCAGCCCCAGCATTTT. The encoded protein is CASSPEGGGNQPQHF.

This clonotype was recorded at least ten times. The chain couples TRBV10-3 to TRBJ2-5; 11 bases agree with TRBD2. Germline V gene sequence: CDR1 ENHRY, CDR2 SYGVKD. This CDR3 spans 16 amino acids. V shed 2 bases, J shed 3 bases, and the junction held 5 bases outside the gene matches. CDR3 in DNA: TGTGCCATCAGTGAGCCAACGACTAGCGGGAAAGAGACCCAGTACTTC. This encodes CAISEPTTSGKETQYF.

This clonotype was detected many times. The J gene is TRBJ2-5, the V gene TRBV4-1; D remains ambiguous. Germline-derived CDR1 and CDR2 are MGHRA and YSYEKL. V lost 4 bases and J 2 bases, leaving 8 bases between the germline ends. This CDR3 is 13 amino acids long. The DNA for the CDR3 is TGCGCCAGCAGCCGCCTGATTCAAGAGACCCAGTACTTC. Translated, it gives CASSRLIQETQYF.

The sample holds many counts of this clonotype. The J gene is TRBJ2-5, the V gene TRBV28, with TRBD2 matching 10 bases. The ends lost 1 base at V and 2 bases at J; junction bases unmatched: 7. This CDR3 region has 17 residues. The germline V gene encodes CDR1 MDHEN and CDR2 SYDVKM. CDR3 amino acids: CASSLSPSGGRQETQYF. Written as DNA, the CDR3 is TGTGCCAGCAGTTTATCCCCTAGCGGGGGCCGACAAGAGACCCAGTACTTC. Supplemented by reference TRBV28 and TRBJ2-5, the full variable domain reads DVKVTQSSRYLVKRTGEKVFLECVQDMDHENMFWYRQDPGLGLRLIYFSYDVKMKEKGDIPEGYSVSREKKERFSLILESASTNQTSMYLCASSLSPSGGRQETQYFGPGTRLLVL.

This clonotype was counted ten times or more. The rearrangement uses TRBV12-3 or TRBV12-4 and TRBJ2-5; D uncertain. CDR3 length: 15 amino acids. V was cut by 1 base and J by 4 bases, with 13 bases left in between. In nucleotides, the CDR3 is TGTGCCAGCAGTTTAGGCGGCCTAGACGTAGAGACCCAGTACTTC. This encodes CASSLGGLDVETQYF.

This clonotype turned up a few times. The V and J genes are TRBV28 and TRBJ1-2; TRBD1 aligns across 9 bases. This CDR3 comprises 15 residues. CDR1 is MDHEN and CDR2 is SYDVKM in the germline V gene. The junction had 12 bases not matched to a gene; V was cut back by 6 bases and J by 7 bases. The CDR3 loop reads CASSQQGALGGGYTF. The CDR3, as DNA: TGTGCCAGCAGCCAACAGGGGGCCCTAGGCGGTGGCTACACCTTC.

Comments on this clonotype: Its ends do not fully match the called genes, so a read error is possible. The chain carries TRBV4-1 and TRBJ1-2; D ambiguous. The germline V gene has CDR1 MGHRA and CDR2 YSYEKL. CDR3 length: 14 amino acids. The CDR3 DNA reads as TGCGCCAGCGGCCAAGGAGCGGGAAACTATGGCTACACCTTC. Translated: CASGQGAGNYGYTF.

The table lists this clonotype with many counts. This sequence joins TRBV4-1 and TRBJ2-3; TRBD2 matches at 8 bases. Germline trimming cut 0 bases from V and 0 bases from J; bases unmatched to any gene: 5. The CDR3 spans 17 residues. Germline CDR1 reads MGHRA; CDR2 reads YSYEKL. CDR3 loop: CASSQEASGGSTDTQYF. The DNA for the CDR3 is TGCGCCAGCAGCCAAGAGGCCAGCGGGGGTAGCACAGATACGCAGTATTTT.

This clonotype showed up just a few times. V and J are TRBV4-1 and TRBJ2-1; TRBD1 matches at 7 bases. The CDR3 is 15 residues long. The V and J ends lost 1 base and 2 bases, in that order; junction bases with no gene match: 2. Germline loops: CDR1 MGHRA, CDR2 YSYEKL. CDR3 sequence: CASSQGQGAYNEQFF. CDR3 DNA sequence: TGCGCCAGCAGCCAAGGCCAGGGGGCCTACAATGAGCAGTTCTTC.

There are a few counts of this clonotype. The V call is TRBV4-2, the J call TRBJ2-1, with 7 bases that match TRBD2. Per germline, CDR1 LGHNA and CDR2 YNFKEQ. The junction had 9 bases not matched to a gene; V was cut back by 10 bases and J by 9 bases. The CDR3 spans 12 residues. The CDR3: CATRGESTEQFF. In DNA, the CDR3 is TGTGCCACCCGGGGGGAGAGTACTGAGCAGTTCTTC.